These T cell receptor beta chains were read from a single sample in a study of CD8 T cells in Susac syndrome. TCRdb analysed the immunoSEQ multiplex PCR reads with MiXCR anew, one entry per CDR3 protein. The table has 150,000 to 200,000 distinct CDR3 sequences, about 95% seen once; the top ten hold around 0.15%. The sequencing sample was made of CD4+ T cells from PBMCs. Receptors originate from a human donor in good health. The CDR3 runs from the conserved cysteine through the conserved F or W. D genes are given only for firm matches. The size of a clone is reported for some rows only, either as once, few or many, or as a class for expanded clones.

cdr3_length | clone_size | j_call | v_call | d_call | cdr3_aa | cdr3_nt
15 | . | TRBJ1-5 | TRBV28 | . | CASSFSGTPNQPQHF | TGTGCCAGCAGTTTTTCAGGGACACCCAATCAGCCCCAGCATTTT
12 | . | TRBJ2-7 | TRBV20-1 | TRBD1 | CSAGDRGHEQYF | TGCAGTGCGGGTGACAGGGGTCACGAGCAGTACTTC
16 | . | TRBJ2-1 | TRBV9 | . | CASSVGGSKAGNEQFF | TGTGCCAGCAGCGTAGGTGGTAGCAAGGCCGGGAATGAGCAGTTCTTC
13 | . | TRBJ2-3 | TRBV5-6 | TRBD1 | CASSLSTGDSQYF | TGTGCCAGCAGCCTCTCAACAGGGGATTCGCAGTATTTT
15 | . | TRBJ1-2 | TRBV15 | . | CATSRDFSGAAGYTF | TGTGCCACCAGCAGAGATTTCTCGGGGGCTGCTGGCTACACCTTC
16 | . | TRBJ2-7 | TRBV20-1 | TRBD1 | CSAYRPGTGNSYEQYF | TGCAGTGCATACCGCCCAGGGACAGGGAATTCCTACGAGCAGTACTTC
14 | . | TRBJ2-5 | TRBV29-1 | . | CSGGLRMPQETQYF | TGCAGCGGGGGACTGAGGATGCCTCAAGAGACCCAGTACTTC
14 | . | TRBJ1-5 | TRBV6-1 | . | CASSERPSNQPQHF | TGTGCCAGCAGTGAAAGGCCTAGCAATCAGCCCCAGCATTTT
12 | . | TRBJ2-5 | TRBV29-1 | TRBD1 | CSGRQGQETQYF | TGCAGCGGTCGACAGGGTCAAGAGACCCAGTACTTC
15 | . | TRBJ1-5 | TRBV5-6 | . | CASSSRRGNRQPQHF | TGTGCCAGCAGCTCTCGGAGAGGGAATCGTCAGCCCCAGCATTTT
14 | . | TRBJ1-6 | TRBV9 | . | CASSVGQGMTPLHF | TGTGCCAGCAGCGTAGGGCAGGGGATGACACCCCTCCACTTT
15 | . | TRBJ2-7 | TRBV12-3/TRBV12-4 | TRBD1 | CASSSTGANSYEQYF | TGTGCCAGCAGTTCGACAGGGGCTAACTCCTACGAGCAGTACTTC
14 | . | TRBJ1-2 | TRBV28 | TRBD1 | CASSTTGNLYGYTF | TGTGCCAGCAGTACGACAGGGAATCTCTATGGCTACACCTTC
18 | . | TRBJ2-6 | TRBV12-3/TRBV12-4 | . | CASSARARGLSGANVLTF | TGTGCCAGCAGTGCCCGGGCCCGTGGCCTCTCTGGGGCCAACGTCCTGACTTTC
11 | . | TRBJ2-1 | TRBV7-2 | . | CASSLDLWQFF | TGTGCCAGCAGCCTCGACTTGTGGCAGTTCTTC
15 | once | TRBJ2-3 | TRBV25-1 | . | CASRQGLADTDTQYF | TGTGCCAGCAGACAGGGTCTAGCAGACACAGATACGCAGTATTTT
13 | . | TRBJ2-7 | TRBV4-2 | . | CASSQDRVYEQYF | TGTGCCAGCAGCCAAGATCGTGTCTACGAGCAGTACTTC
12 | . | TRBJ2-7 | TRBV30 | . | CAGKTGSYEQYF | TGTGCCGGTAAGACAGGTTCCTACGAGCAGTACTTC
13 | . | TRBJ1-4 | TRBV6-5 | . | CASSRGSYEKLFF | TGTGCCAGCAGCAGAGGGTCCTATGAAAAACTGTTTTTT
15 | once | TRBJ1-1 | TRBV6-5 | . | CASSYSLSTGAEAFF | TGTGCCAGCAGTTACTCGTTAAGCACAGGCGCTGAAGCTTTCTTT
16 | . | TRBJ2-5 | TRBV6-2/TRBV6-3 | TRBD1 | CASSRGRISHQETQYF | TGTGCCAGCAGCAGGGGGCGAATTTCCCACCAAGAGACCCAGTACTTC
10 | . | TRBJ1-2 | TRBV5-8 | TRBD1 | CASSFRGYTF | TGTGCCAGCAGCTTCAGGGGGTACACCTTC
13 | . | TRBJ1-5 | TRBV29-1 | . | CSVEENSNQPQHF | TGCAGCGTTGAAGAGAATAGCAATCAGCCCCAGCATTTT
13 | . | TRBJ2-3 | TRBV29-1 | . | CSVGRSGTDTQYF | TGCAGCGTTGGTAGGAGTGGGACAGATACGCAGTATTTT
14 | . | TRBJ2-7 | TRBV6-5 | . | CASSLHMSSYEQYF | TGTGCCAGCAGTTTACACATGAGCTCCTACGAGCAGTACTTC
15 | . | TRBJ2-4 | TRBV4-2 | TRBD1 | CASSQGGQGADIQYF | TGTGCCAGCAGCCAAGGGGGCCAGGGGGCAGACATTCAGTACTTC
13 | . | TRBJ2-4 | TRBV29-1 | . | CSVDTEPATIQYF | TGCAGCGTTGACACGGAGCCGGCTACCATTCAGTACTTC
13 | . | TRBJ1-1 | TRBV29-1 | . | CSGGGLSGTEAFF | TGCAGCGGGGGGGGTTTGAGTGGCACTGAAGCTTTCTTT
15 | . | TRBJ1-2 | TRBV11-2 | . | CASSPTRGEVGGYTF | TGTGCCAGCAGCCCCACCCGGGGGGAAGTCGGTGGCTACACCTTC
11 | . | TRBJ2-2 | TRBV15 | . | CATSSAGELFF | TGTGCCACCAGCAGCGCCGGGGAGCTGTTTTTT
14 | . | TRBJ1-5 | TRBV12-3/TRBV12-4 | TRBD1 | CASSLQGANQPQHF | TGTGCCAGCAGTTTACAGGGGGCGAATCAGCCCCAGCATTTT
11 | . | TRBJ2-7 | TRBV2 | . | CAVRQNYEQYF | TGTGCCGTCAGACAGAACTACGAGCAGTACTTC
13 | . | TRBJ2-5 | TRBV11-1 | . | CASSRTTTETQYF | TGTGCCAGCAGCCGGACTACAACAGAGACCCAGTACTTC
14 | . | TRBJ1-2 | TRBV5-4 | . | CASSLDGSNYGYTF | TGTGCCAGCAGCTTGGACGGAAGCAACTATGGCTACACCTTC
22 | . | TRBJ2-5 | TRBV28 | . | CASSSQHLTVTEGLEDLETQYF | TGTGCCAGCAGCTCGCAACACCTGACCGTGACAGAGGGACTTGAGGATTTAGAGACCCAGTACTTC
15 | . | TRBJ2-1 | TRBV9 | . | CASSVELSYSDEQFF | TGTGCCAGCAGCGTTGAGTTGTCATACTCCGATGAGCAGTTCTTC
16 | once | TRBJ2-1 | TRBV6-6 | TRBD2 | CASSTTSGGAYNEQFF | TGTGCCAGCAGTACGACTAGCGGGGGGGCTTACAATGAGCAGTTCTTC
14 | . | TRBJ2-1 | TRBV25-1 | TRBD1 | CASSWGQGGHEQFF | TGTGCCAGCAGTTGGGGACAGGGGGGGCATGAGCAGTTCTTC
15 | . | TRBJ2-7 | TRBV27 | TRBD1 | CASRKPTGGSYEQYF | TGTGCCAGCAGAAAACCCACAGGGGGGTCCTACGAGCAGTACTTC